These 6 T cell receptor beta chains came from one sample sequenced in a study of Graves' ophthalmopathy and Graves' hyperthyroidism. The authors amplified TCR beta CDR3 regions, and they did so from RNA transcripts for repertoire sequencing. HTBI-primed RT-PCR formed the first round, and a multiplex PCR formed the second. TCRdb independently ran MiXCR on the multiplex PCR reads; one entry per CDR3 protein. The table records 600,000 to 700,000 distinct CDR3 sequences, 35% to 50% of them present only once. The sequencing sample was made of peripheral blood. These receptor sequences come from an adult man with Graves' ophthalmopathy.

This clonotype was seen a handful of times. The chain is built from TRBV20-1 and TRBJ1-2; 9 positions agree with TRBD1. CDR1 and CDR2 (germline): DFQATT, SNEGSKA (reference sequence). Trimming took 6 bases from V and 10 from J; bases not matched to a gene: 9. CDR3 length: 12 residues. Here the CDR3 reads CSAVPTGGVYTF. CDR3 bases: TGCAGTGCCGTCCCTACAGGGGGCGTCTACACCTTC.

This clonotype occurred many times. The V call is TRBV29-1, the J call TRBJ2-7, with D perhaps matching TRBD1 (5 bases). The CDR3 loop spans 12 amino acids. Per germline, CDR1 SQVTM and CDR2 ANQGSEA. The V and J ends lost 6 bases and 6 bases respectively, with 15 bases between them. DNA of the CDR3: TGCAGCGTGGCGACGACAGTACGCGAGCAGTACTTC. This translates into CSVATTVREQYF.

The genes are TRBV12-3 or TRBV12-4 and TRBJ1-4, with D perhaps TRBD1 (6 bases). The CDR3 loop spans 16 amino acids. V lost 6 bases and J lost 6, with 20 bases in between. CDR3 DNA sequence: TGTGCCAGCAGACCGGCGAAGGGGCAGGGGCATGAAAAACTGTTTTTT. Encoded protein: CASRPAKGQGHEKLFF.

On this clonotype itself: This may arise from a read error, as a much more abundant clone is one base away. The chain joins TRBV7-6 to TRBJ2-7; D is possibly TRBD1 (5 bases). CDR3 length equals 14 residues. CDR1 is SGHVS, CDR2 FNYEAQ, per germline. V lost 1 base to trimming and J lost 5 bases, with 12 bases between them. The CDR3 here is CASSLGQPSNEQYF. The CDR3 nucleotides read TGTGCCAGCAGCTTAGGACAGCCGTCTAACGAGCAGTACTTC.

This rearrangement joins TRBV5-1 to TRBJ1-5; no reliable D call. The CDR3 has 14 amino acids. The V and J ends lost 0 bases and 10 bases respectively, with 14 bases between them. CDR1 and CDR2 (germline): SGHRS, YFSETQ. The CDR3: CASSLAGGEQPQHF. Here the CDR3 DNA reads TGCGCCAGCAGCTTGGCTGGTGGGGAACAACCCCAGCATTTT.

The genes are TRBV5-1 and TRBJ2-7, with D possibly matching TRBD2 (6 bases). This CDR3 has 14 amino acids. The V gene lost 3 bases and the J gene lost 0 bases, with 10 bases spanning the gap. Per germline, CDR1 SGHRS and CDR2 YFSETQ. CDR3 nucleotide sequence: TGCGCCAGCAGCTCCGCCGGGGGCTCCTACGAGCAGTACTTC. Its translation is CASSSAGGSYEQYF.